These 27 T cell receptor beta chains came from one sample sequenced in a study of regulatory T cells in long-lasting Graves disease. Time point: persistent/refractory GD, antithyroid drugs over 5 years with positive TRAb. TCR sequences were obtained from RNA taken from PBMCs. To make TCR beta libraries, researchers used iRepertoire HTBI primers and Arm-PCR of CDR3 regions. MiXCR, run by TCRdb on the multiplex PCR reads, gives a single entry per CDR3 protein. The table lists roughly 300,000 distinct CDR3 sequences, roughly 21% of them singletons. Sequenced here: peripheral blood mononuclear cells (PBMCs), sampled when the disease was refractory, from a patient treated with antithyroid drugs. The receptors here all came from a female donor with Graves disease.

J is TRBJ1-1 and V is TRBV6-2 or TRBV6-3, with 9 bases fitting TRBD1. CDR1 is MNHEY and CDR2 is SVGEGT in the germline V gene. Germline trimming cut 5 bases from V and 5 bases from J; bases unmatched to any gene: 9. The CDR3 has 15 residues. This CDR3 reads CASSDLGQGRTEAFF. For the CDR3, the DNA is TGTGCCAGCAGTGATCTCGGACAGGGGAGGACTGAAGCTTTCTTT.

The chain couples TRBV9 to TRBJ2-2; TRBD1 aligns across 8 bases. The junction had 5 bases not matched to a gene; V was cut back by 0 bases and J by 7 bases. Germline V lookup: CDR1 SGDLS, CDR2 YYNGEE. The CDR3 is 15 residues long. CDR3 in amino acids: CASSVGDRLHGELFF. The CDR3, as DNA: TGTGCCAGCAGCGTAGGGGACAGGCTCCACGGGGAGCTGTTTTTT.

This clonotype was recorded a few times. With a much larger clone just one base away, this may be a read error. The gene calls are TRBV7-2 and TRBJ1-2, with TRBD1 as a possible D gene (5 bases). V dropped 1 base and J dropped 5 bases, with 14 bases sitting between them. Per germline, CDR1 SGHTA and CDR2 FQGNSA. This CDR3 has 15 amino acids. The chain's CDR3 is CASSLVGELTYGYTF. CDR3 in DNA: TGTGCCAGCAGCTTAGTGGGGGAGCTCACTTATGGCTACACCTTC.

This clonotype was seen ten or more times. The J gene is TRBJ1-1, the V gene TRBV6-1; D unclear. CDR3 length: 12 residues. The germline V and J ends were trimmed by 5 bases and 7 bases, with 11 bases remaining between them. Per germline, CDR1 MNHNS and CDR2 SASEGT. The CDR3 region is CASSHRRIEAFF. The CDR3 coding sequence is TGTGCCAGCAGTCATCGACGGATTGAAGCTTTCTTT.

The chain uses TRBV20-1 and TRBJ2-1; 8 nucleotides line up with TRBD1. Germline CDR1 reads DFQATT; CDR2 reads SNEGSKA (reference sequence). The CDR3 runs 14 residues. The trim removed 5 bases at V and 5 bases at J, leaving 8 bases unmatched. CDR3 in amino acids: CSALRQGRNNEQFF. DNA of the CDR3: TGCAGTGCTCTTCGACAGGGGCGGAACAATGAGCAGTTCTTC.

The chain employs TRBV30 and TRBJ1-1; D remains ambiguous. Germline CDR1 is GTSNPN and CDR2 is SVGIG (reference sequence). V gave up 0 bases and J gave up 7 bases, with 12 bases separating them. This CDR3 contains 13 residues. The CDR3 bases are TGTGCCTGGAGTGTATCGGGAGCTAGTGAAGCTTTCTTT. Protein product: CAWSVSGASEAFF. The complete variable domain, with remaining parts taken from reference TRBV30 and TRBJ1-1, reads SQTIHQWPATLVQPVGSPLSLECTVEGTSNPNLYWYRQAAGRGLQLLFYSVGIGQISSEVPQNLSASRPQDRQFILSSKKLLLSDSGFYLCAWSVSGASEAFFGQGTRLTVV.

This rearrangement joins TRBV28 to TRBJ2-5; 8 positions agree with TRBD2. The CDR3 has 15 residues. Germline lookup yields CDR1 MDHEN and CDR2 SYDVKM. The V and J ends lost 5 bases and 4 bases, in that order; junction bases with no gene match: 9. CDR3 sequence (DNA): TGTGCCAGCAGTCCCACAGGGCTAGCGGGAGAGACCCAGTACTTC. It encodes CASSPTGLAGETQYF.

The chain has TRBV20-1 and TRBJ2-5; 10 positions agree with TRBD2. V trimming: 6 bases; J trimming: 6 bases; junction bases outside the gene matches: 13. CDR3 length equals 15 residues. Germline lookup yields CDR1 DFQATT and CDR2 SNEGSKA (reference sequence). CDR3 nucleotides: TGCAGTGCCGCGACCCGACTAGCGGGTGGAAAGACCCAGTACTTC. Translated, it gives CSAATRLAGGKTQYF.

The gene calls are TRBV6-1 and TRBJ2-7; the match to TRBD1 covers 9 bases. V dropped 5 bases and J dropped 3; count of bases not matched to a gene: 8. The CDR3 runs to 15 residues. Germline CDR1 and CDR2: MNHNS and SASEGT. The CDR3 nucleotides are TGTGCCAGCAGTCCCCGACAGGGGGGGGTCTACGAGCAGTACTTC. This codes for CASSPRQGGVYEQYF.

This clonotype appeared a few times. This rearrangement joins TRBV14 to TRBJ2-7, with D possibly called TRBD1 or TRBD2 (5 bases each). In germline, CDR1 is SGHDN, CDR2 FVKESK. The V end lost 0 bases, the J end lost 4 bases, and 13 bases lay between the germline ends. The CDR3 covers 15 residues. CDR3 bases: TGTGCCAGCAGCCAAGACCGGGGACCCGCTTACGAGCAGTACTTC. Amino acid sequence: CASSQDRGPAYEQYF.

The chain couples TRBV4-1 to TRBJ2-5; D is perhaps TRBD2 (5 bases). The germline V and J ends were trimmed by 4 bases and 5 bases, with 20 bases remaining between them. This CDR3 comprises 16 residues. Germline loops: CDR1 MGHRA, CDR2 YSYEKL. The CDR3 DNA reads as TGCGCCAGCAGCCCTAGGGAGTCACAACTGTTGGAGACCCAGTACTTC. Its protein is CASSPRESQLLETQYF.

Of note for this clonotype: A far larger clone is one base from this, pointing to a likely read error. The chain is built from TRBV7-9 and TRBJ2-7, with D perhaps matching TRBD2 (6 bases). The CDR3 totals 15 residues. V was shortened by 5 bases and J by 7 bases, with 21 bases between the two germline ends. The germline V gene has CDR1 SEHNR and CDR2 FQNEAQ (reference sequence). In nucleotides, the CDR3 is TGTGCCAGCAGCCCCAAGGAGGGCGTCCCTCGAGAGCAGTACTTC. This translates into CASSPKEGVPREQYF.

This CDR3 reads CAGSLETSGQETQYF. The CDR3 nucleotides read TGTGCTGGCAGCTTAGAGACTAGCGGCCAAGAGACCCAGTACTTC. The chain combines TRBV7-7 with TRBJ2-5, with 9 nucleotides matching TRBD2. Germline CDR1 SSHAT, CDR2 FNYEAQ (reference sequence). This CDR3 spans 15 amino acids.

The chain is built from TRBV20-1 and TRBJ2-7; 11 bases agree with TRBD2. CDR1 and CDR2 from the germline V gene are DFQATT and SNEGSKA (reference sequence). The V gene end was trimmed by 0 bases and the J gene end by 7 bases; junction bases not matched to a gene: 8. The CDR3 is made up of 15 amino acids. CDR3 sequence: CSARDRLAGLREQYF. In DNA form, the CDR3 reads TGCAGTGCTAGAGACCGACTAGCGGGGCTTCGGGAGCAGTACTTC.

In this sample, this clonotype turned up a few times. The genes are TRBV28 and TRBJ1-2, with 7 bases aligning to TRBD1. From germline, CDR1 is MDHEN and CDR2 SYDVKM. Trimming removed 8 bases from V and 2 bases from J; junction bases left unmatched: 17. This CDR3 comprises 17 residues. The CDR3 here is CASGVRGPYRGNYGYTF. Here the CDR3 DNA reads TGTGCCAGCGGGGTGAGGGGGCCTTATAGGGGCAACTATGGCTACACCTTC.

In this sample, this clonotype turned up many times. This chain connects TRBV3-1 to TRBJ1-2; D ambiguous. Between the trimmed V and J ends, which lost 4 bases and 4 bases, there was a span of 19 bases. The germline CDR1 and CDR2 sequences are LGHDT and YNNKEL (reference sequence). The CDR3 contains 16 residues. DNA of the CDR3: TGTGCCAGCAGCCGAAACGCCAGATCCAATCCCTATGGCTACACCTTC. Protein: CASSRNARSNPYGYTF.

There are a few counts of this clonotype. V gene TRBV13 combines with J gene TRBJ2-2; D is ambiguous. With 4 bases removed from V and 3 bases from J, the gap between germline ends came to 6 bases. The CDR3 is 13 residues long. CDR1 is PRHDT, CDR2 FYEKMQ, per germline (reference sequence). CDR3 amino acids: CASSYTDTGELFF. The CDR3 bases are TGTGCCAGCAGCTACACTGACACCGGGGAGCTGTTTTTT.

The chain couples TRBV20-1 to TRBJ2-3; 10 nucleotides align to TRBD2. Germline lookup yields CDR1 DFQATT and CDR2 SNEGSKA (reference sequence). The V and J ends lost 2 bases and 7 bases, in that order; junction bases with no gene match: 12. This CDR3 contains 16 residues. CDR3 in amino acids: CSARSEREGPRNTQYF. The CDR3 DNA reads as TGCAGTGCTAGATCTGAGCGGGAGGGCCCTAGGAATACGCAGTATTTT.

The chain recombines TRBV28 with TRBJ1-5; the match to TRBD1 covers 10 bases. CDR1 and CDR2 from the germline V gene are MDHEN and SYDVKM. The CDR3 spans 13 residues. After removal of 9 bases from V and 5 bases from J, the junction contained 4 bases not matched to a gene. The CDR3 sequence: CASRDRGHQPQHF. In DNA form, the CDR3 reads TGTGCCAGTCGAGACAGGGGGCATCAGCCCCAGCATTTT. Full variable domain (missing parts from reference TRBV28 and TRBJ1-5): DVKVTQSSRYLVKRTGEKVFLECVQDMDHENMFWYRQDPGLGLRLIYFSYDVKMKEKGDIPEGYSVSREKKERFSLILESASTNQTSMYLCASRDRGHQPQHFGDGTRLSIL.

The sample holds many counts of this clonotype. This sequence joins TRBV5-1 and TRBJ1-1; D might be TRBD1 (5 bases). V lost 4 bases to trimming and J lost 2 bases, with 18 bases between them. From germline, CDR1 is SGHRS and CDR2 YFSETQ. The CDR3 contains 16 residues. CDR3 sequence reads: CASSLELPGRNTEAFF. As DNA, the CDR3 is TGCGCCAGCAGCCTAGAATTGCCAGGGCGAAACACTGAAGCTTTCTTT.

This clonotype has at least ten counts. The genes are TRBV28 and TRBJ2-7; no clear D gene. V dropped 8 bases and J dropped 2 bases, with 13 bases sitting between them. Germline-derived CDR1 and CDR2 are MDHEN and SYDVKM. This CDR3 has 13 amino acids. Here the CDR3 DNA reads TGTGCCAGCGGCCACGACCTGACCTACGAGCAGTACTTC. Its translation is CASGHDLTYEQYF.

The rearrangement joins TRBV5-1 to TRBJ2-5; 7 positions match TRBD1. The CDR3 is 17 amino acids. Germline CDR1 SGHRS, CDR2 YFSETQ. The J segment lost 2 bases and the V segment lost 3 bases, leaving 13 bases of the junction unmatched. The CDR3 spells CASSWARGQSGQETQYF. In DNA, the CDR3 is TGCGCCAGCAGCTGGGCACGGGGACAGTCGGGGCAAGAGACCCAGTACTTC.

This clonotype was detected ten times or more. The gene calls are TRBV20-1 and TRBJ2-5; 10 positions agree with TRBD2. Losses at the gene ends were 0 bases for V and 3 bases for J; bases not matched to a gene: 4. The CDR3 spans 15 residues. Germline CDR1 and CDR2: DFQATT and SNEGSKA (reference sequence). Written as DNA, the CDR3 is TGCAGTGCTAGAGATTGGCTAGCGGGGGAAGAGACCCAGTACTTC. It is translated as CSARDWLAGEETQYF.

The chain recombines TRBV3-1 with TRBJ2-1; 11 positions match TRBD2. Per germline, CDR1 LGHDT and CDR2 YNNKEL (reference sequence). Trimming took 0 bases from V and 3 from J; bases not matched to a gene: 1. The CDR3 spans 16 residues. This CDR3 is CASSQDGTSGYNEQFF. DNA of the CDR3: TGTGCCAGCAGCCAAGATGGGACTAGCGGCTACAATGAGCAGTTCTTC.

This clonotype was detected once. A much larger clonotype is one base distant, so this may be a read error. The rearrangement uses TRBV7-2 and TRBJ1-1, with 7 bases lining up with TRBD1. The length of the CDR3 is 14 residues. Per germline, CDR1 SGHTA and CDR2 FQGNSA. Written as DNA, the CDR3 is TGTGCCGGCAGCTCACAGGGGATTGGCACTGAAGCTTTCTTT. Translating gives CAGSSQGIGTEAFF.

V gene TRBV5-1 combines with J gene TRBJ2-7; the D gene is possibly TRBD1 (6 bases). CDR3 length: 15 residues. Per the germline V gene, CDR1 is SGHRS and CDR2 is YFSETQ. V was cut by 5 bases and J by 1 base, with 16 bases left in between. CDR3 nucleotides: TGCGCCAGCAGACCCTACGTCGGACAGTCCTACGAGCAGTACTTC. Protein product: CASRPYVGQSYEQYF.

The V gene is TRBV6-9, the J gene TRBJ1-1; D remains unclear. This CDR3 comprises 14 residues. Germline CDR1 reads MNHGY; CDR2 reads SVAAGI. Trimming removed 4 bases from V and 10 bases from J, with 19 bases in between. The CDR3 region is CASSFPRDEIGAFF. CDR3 DNA sequence: TGTGCCAGCAGTTTCCCCCGCGATGAGATTGGAGCTTTCTTT.